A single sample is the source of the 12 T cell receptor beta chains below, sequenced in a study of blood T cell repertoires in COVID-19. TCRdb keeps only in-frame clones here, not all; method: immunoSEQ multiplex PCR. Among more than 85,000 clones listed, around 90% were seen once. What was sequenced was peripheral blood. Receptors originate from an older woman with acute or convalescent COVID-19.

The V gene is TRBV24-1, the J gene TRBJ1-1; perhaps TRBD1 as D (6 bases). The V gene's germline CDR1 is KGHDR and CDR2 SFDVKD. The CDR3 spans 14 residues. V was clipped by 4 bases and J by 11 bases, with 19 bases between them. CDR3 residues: CATSDASPGAGAFF. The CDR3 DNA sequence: TGTGCCACCAGTGACGCCTCACCAGGGGCCGGGGCTTTCTTT.

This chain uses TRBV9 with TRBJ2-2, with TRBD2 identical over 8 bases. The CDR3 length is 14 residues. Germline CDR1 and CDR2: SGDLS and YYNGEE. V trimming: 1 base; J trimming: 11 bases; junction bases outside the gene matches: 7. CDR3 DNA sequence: TGTGCCAGCAGCGTAACTTCCGCGGGAGGTGAGCTGTTTTTT. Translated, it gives CASSVTSAGGELFF.

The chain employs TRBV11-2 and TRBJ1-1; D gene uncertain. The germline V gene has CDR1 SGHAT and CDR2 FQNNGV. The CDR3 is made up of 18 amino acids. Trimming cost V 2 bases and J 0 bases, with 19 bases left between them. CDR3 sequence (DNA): TGTGCCAGCAGCTTAAGATTTAGAGGAGAGCACATGAACACTGAAGCTTTCTTT. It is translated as CASSLRFRGEHMNTEAFF.

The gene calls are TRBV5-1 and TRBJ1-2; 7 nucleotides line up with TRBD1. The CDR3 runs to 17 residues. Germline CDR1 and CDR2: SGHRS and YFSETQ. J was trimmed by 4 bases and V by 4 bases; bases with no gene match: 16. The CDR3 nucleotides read TGCGCCAGCAGCCCCGGACAGGTCGGGGGATCGGTCTATGGCTACACCTTC. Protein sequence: CASSPGQVGGSVYGYTF.

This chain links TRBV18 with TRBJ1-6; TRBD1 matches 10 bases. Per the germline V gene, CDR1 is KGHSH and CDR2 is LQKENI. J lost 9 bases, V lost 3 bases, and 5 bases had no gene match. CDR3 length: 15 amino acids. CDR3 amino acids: CASSPSGQGTSPLHF. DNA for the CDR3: TGTGCCAGCTCACCGTCGGGACAGGGGACTTCACCCCTCCACTTT.

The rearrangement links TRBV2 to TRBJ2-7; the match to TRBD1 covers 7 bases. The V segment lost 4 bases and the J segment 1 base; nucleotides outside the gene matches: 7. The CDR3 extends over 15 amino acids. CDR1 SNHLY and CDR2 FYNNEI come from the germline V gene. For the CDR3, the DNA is TGTGCCAGCAGTGTCCCGGACAGGCAATCCTACGAGCAGTACTTC. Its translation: CASSVPDRQSYEQYF.

The CDR3 bases are TGTGCCTGGAGTGTCTGGTGGGGATCTATTGTTCAGGGGGCGCCTGGTGGCTACACCTTC. As protein: CAWSVWWGSIVQGAPGGYTF. This chain joins TRBV30 and TRBJ1-2; TRBD1 matches at 8 bases. V shed 0 bases and J 7 bases; nucleotides not matched to a gene: 25. Germline CDR1 GTSNPN, CDR2 SVGIG (reference sequence). The CDR3 contains 20 residues.

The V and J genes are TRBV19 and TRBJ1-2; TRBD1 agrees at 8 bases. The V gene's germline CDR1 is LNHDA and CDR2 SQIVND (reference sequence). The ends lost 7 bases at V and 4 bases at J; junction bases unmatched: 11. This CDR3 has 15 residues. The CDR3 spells CASIDSGTGLYGYTF. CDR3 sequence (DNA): TGTGCCAGTATAGACTCCGGGACAGGTCTCTATGGCTACACCTTC.

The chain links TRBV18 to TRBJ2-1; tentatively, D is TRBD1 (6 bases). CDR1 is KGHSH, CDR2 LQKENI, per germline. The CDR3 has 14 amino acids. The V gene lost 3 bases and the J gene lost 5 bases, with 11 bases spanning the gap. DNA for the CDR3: TGTGCCAGCTCACCCCCCCAGGGGCACAATGAGCAGTTCTTC. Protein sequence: CASSPPQGHNEQFF.

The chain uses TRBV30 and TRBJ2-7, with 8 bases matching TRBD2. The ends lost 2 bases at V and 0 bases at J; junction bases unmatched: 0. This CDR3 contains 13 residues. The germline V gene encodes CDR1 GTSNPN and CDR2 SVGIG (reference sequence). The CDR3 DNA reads TGTGCCTGGAGTAGCGGGAGCTCCTACGAGCAGTACGTC. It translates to CAWSSGSSYEQYV.

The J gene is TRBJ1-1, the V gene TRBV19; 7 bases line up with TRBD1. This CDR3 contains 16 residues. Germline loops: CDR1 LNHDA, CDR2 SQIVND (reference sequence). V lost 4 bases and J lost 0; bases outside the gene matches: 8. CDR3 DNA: TGTGCCAGTAGTAACCCGGGACAGTTAATGAACACTGAAGCTTTCTTT. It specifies CASSNPGQLMNTEAFF. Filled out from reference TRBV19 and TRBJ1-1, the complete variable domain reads DGGITQSPKYLFRKEGQNVTLSCEQNLNHDAMYWYRQDPGQGLRLIYYSQIVNDFQKGDIAEGYSVSREKKESFPLTVTSAQKNPTAFYLCASSNPGQLMNTEAFFGQGTRLTVV.

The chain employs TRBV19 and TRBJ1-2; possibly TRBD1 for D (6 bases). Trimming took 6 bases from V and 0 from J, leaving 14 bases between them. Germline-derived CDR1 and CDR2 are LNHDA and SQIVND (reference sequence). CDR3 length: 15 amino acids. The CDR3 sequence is CASSTGDTPNYGYTF. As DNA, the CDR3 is TGTGCCAGTAGCACCGGGGACACTCCTAACTATGGCTACACCTTC.